Listed below are T cell receptor beta chains from one sample, sequenced in a study of blood T cell repertoires in COVID-19. The table came from immunoSEQ multiplex PCR; TCRdb's copy has only in-frame clones and leaves some out. The table shows some 42,000 clones, with around 86% occurring only once. Sequencing was performed on peripheral blood. These receptors were collected from a human donor in a cohort sampled during active COVID-19. Both conserved end residues are part of each CDR3. Fields, in order: D gene, clone size, J gene, V gene, CDR3 protein, CDR3 DNA. A D gene is named only where the DNA matches it firmly. Clone sizes are given selectively: once, few, many, or a class where the clone is expanded.

>.|.|TRBJ1-2|TRBV5-1
CASSWAGYGYTF
TGCGCCAGCAGCTGGGCGGGATATGGCTACACCTTC
>.|once|TRBJ2-1|TRBV6-1
CASSEQDEQFF
TGTGCCAGCAGTGAACAGGATGAGCAGTTCTTC
>.|.|TRBJ2-7|TRBV9
CASSPPGATYEQYF
TGTGCCAGCAGCCCCCCAGGGGCGACCTACGAGCAGTACTTC
>TRBD1|.|TRBJ2-7|TRBV7-2
CASSSDPDRVNEQYF
TGTGCCAGCAGCTCAGATCCGGACAGGGTTAACGAGCAGTACTTC
>TRBD1|once|TRBJ2-7|TRBV18
CASSLRDSSYEQYF
TGTGCCAGCTCACTCCGGGACAGTTCCTACGAGCAGTACTTC
>TRBD1|.|TRBJ2-6|TRBV7-7
CASSLRGQGALGANVLTF
TGTGCCAGCAGCTTACGGGGACAGGGGGCGCTCGGGGCCAACGTCCTGACTTTC
>.|.|TRBJ1-1|TRBV7-2
CASSFLGGNTEAFF
TGTGCCAGCAGCTTTCTGGGGGGGAACACTGAAGCTTTCTTT
>.|.|TRBJ2-7|TRBV11-2
CASSLAYRDGGYF
TGTGCCAGCAGCTTAGCCTACCGGGACGGGGGGTACTTC
>.|.|TRBJ2-7|TRBV5-6
CASSFPRGLPTEQYF
TGTGCCAGCAGCTTCCCAAGGGGCCTACCCACCGAGCAGTACTTC
>TRBD1|.|TRBJ2-1|TRBV5-1
CASSIHPGQGALSVRFF
TGCGCCAGCAGCATACATCCCGGACAGGGGGCCTTATCAGTCAGGTTCTTC
>TRBD2|.|TRBJ2-7|TRBV15
CATSSGGRGSSYEQYF
TGTGCCACCAGCAGTGGCGGGCGGGGGAGCTCCTACGAGCAGTACTTC
>.|.|TRBJ1-4|TRBV7-2
CASSLGPGHEKLFF
TGTGCCAGCAGCTTAGGGCCAGGGCATGAAAAACTGTTTTTT
>.|.|TRBJ1-1|TRBV5-1
CASSPGHESEAFF
TGCGCCAGCAGCCCGGGACATGAGTCTGAAGCTTTCTTT
>.|.|TRBJ1-3|TRBV5-1
CASSAGREDTIYF
TGCGCCAGCAGCGCGGGACGTGAAGACACCATATATTTT
>.|.|TRBJ1-3|TRBV9
CASSATTGNTIYF
TGTGCCAGCAGCGCCACTACAGGAAACACCATATATTTT
>TRBD1|.|TRBJ1-1|TRBV7-9
CASRAGQGAPTEAFF
TGTGCCAGCAGAGCAGGACAGGGGGCGCCCACTGAAGCTTTCTTT
>.|.|TRBJ2-7|TRBV7-9
CASSPWGQGPQDEQYF
TGTGCCAGCAGCCCGTGGGGGCAGGGCCCTCAGGACGAGCAGTACTTC
>TRBD1|once|TRBJ2-6|TRBV15
CATSSPGTGGFGANVLTF
TGTGCCACCAGCAGCCCCGGGACAGGGGGTTTTGGGGCCAACGTCCTGACTTTC
>.|.|TRBJ2-7|TRBV7-8
CASSMTAVPYEQYF
TGTGCCAGCAGTATGACAGCCGTCCCCTACGAGCAGTACTTC
>TRBD1|.|TRBJ1-2|TRBV6-5
CASSWTGDYGYTF
TGTGCCAGCAGTTGGACAGGGGACTATGGCTACACCTTC
>TRBD1|.|TRBJ1-2|TRBV5-6
CASSSRDRVYGYTF
TGTGCCAGCAGCTCCCGGGACAGGGTCTATGGCTACACCTTC
>.|.|TRBJ1-2|TRBV5-4
CASRPIGQLANYGYTF
TGTGCCAGCAGACCTATTGGACAGCTAGCTAACTATGGCTACACCTTC
>.|.|TRBJ1-2|TRBV29-1
CSVATGYYGYTF
TGCAGCGTTGCGACAGGCTACTATGGCTACACCTTC
>.|.|TRBJ1-1|TRBV4-1
CASSQGDKNTEAFF
TGCGCCAGCAGCCAAGGGGACAAGAACACTGAAGCTTTCTTT
>TRBD2|.|TRBJ2-7|TRBV6-6
CASSQRDSGYEQYF
TGTGCCAGCAGTCAGCGGGACTCCGGCTACGAGCAGTACTTC
>.|.|TRBJ1-6|TRBV4-3
CASSQDRGRRALHF
TGCGCCAGCAGCCAAGATCGGGGCCGGAGGGCCCTCCACTTT
>TRBD1|.|TRBJ1-2|TRBV7-2
CASSPRTGRNGYTF
TGTGCCAGCAGCCCCAGGACAGGGCGTAATGGCTACACCTTC
>.|.|TRBJ1-2|TRBV6-5
CASSSDRDYGYTF
TGTGCCAGCAGTTCCGACAGAGACTATGGCTACACCTTC
>TRBD1|.|TRBJ2-7|TRBV5-1
CASSLGTGLTYEQYF
TGCGCCAGCAGCCTAGGGACAGGGCTTACCTACGAGCAGTACTTC
>.|once|TRBJ1-5|TRBV11-3
CASSQKFGNQPQHF
TGTGCCAGCAGCCAAAAGTTCGGTAATCAGCCCCAGCATTTT
>TRBD2|.|TRBJ2-7|TRBV6-2/TRBV6-3
CASSYPGHDGLAHEQYF
TGTGCCAGCAGTTACCCTGGACACGACGGACTAGCCCACGAGCAGTACTTC
>.|once|TRBJ1-3|TRBV5-6
CASSLRGGSGNTIYF
TGTGCCAGCAGCTTGAGGGGGGGCTCTGGAAACACCATATATTTT
>TRBD1|.|TRBJ2-2|TRBV6-5
CASSQTGETGELFF
TGTGCCAGCAGCCAAACAGGGGAAACCGGGGAGCTGTTTTTT
>TRBD2|.|TRBJ2-3|TRBV7-2
CASSLRLAGAADTQYF
TGTGCCAGCAGCTTACGACTAGCGGGGGCAGCAGATACGCAGTATTTT
>.|.|TRBJ2-5|TRBV1
CTSSQDPEDYLETQYF
TGCACCAGCAGCCAAGATCCCGAGGACTACCTAGAGACCCAGTACTTC
>TRBD1|.|TRBJ1-1|TRBV5-1
CASSGVTGGRTEAFF
TGCGCCAGCAGCGGAGTTACAGGGGGCCGTACTGAAGCTTTCTTT
>.|.|TRBJ2-1|TRBV19
CASSIRDNSYNEQFF
TGTGCCAGTAGTATCCGGGACAACTCCTACAATGAGCAGTTCTTC
>TRBD1|few|TRBJ1-2|TRBV25-1
CASSWDRDYGYTF
TGTGCCAGCAGTTGGGACAGGGACTATGGCTACACCTTC
>.|.|TRBJ1-1|TRBV3-1/TRBV3-2
CASSQEIPGQFTEAFF
TGTGCCAGCAGCCAAGAAATACCAGGACAGTTCACTGAAGCTTTCTTT
>.|few|TRBJ1-2|TRBV7-9
CASSRENSYGYTF
TGTGCCAGCAGCCGAGAGAACTCCTATGGCTACACCTTC
>TRBD1|.|TRBJ2-7|TRBV6-2/TRBV6-3
CASSGQVYEQYF
TGTGCCAGCAGTGGACAGGTCTACGAGCAGTACTTC
>TRBD1|.|TRBJ1-2|TRBV27
CASSWDRGTYGYTF
TGTGCCAGCAGCTGGGACAGGGGAACGTATGGCTACACCTTC
>TRBD1|.|TRBJ1-6|TRBV6-5
CASSFLGQGDSPLHF
TGTGCCAGCAGTTTCCTAGGACAGGGGGATTCACCCCTCCACTTT
>TRBD1|.|TRBJ1-2|TRBV19
CASNEQGPGNYGYTF
TGTGCCAGTAACGAACAGGGGCCCGGGAACTATGGCTACACCTTC
>.|.|TRBJ2-7|TRBV11-2
CASSLIRGAGEQYF
TGTGCCAGCAGCTTAATCAGGGGGGCGGGTGAGCAGTACTTC
>TRBD1|.|TRBJ1-1|TRBV4-3
CASSQVIGRTGEDTEAFF
TGCGCCAGCAGCCAAGTAATAGGTAGGACAGGGGAGGACACTGAAGCTTTCTTT
>.|.|TRBJ1-1|TRBV6-5
CASNDLTGNTEAFF
TGTGCCAGCAACGATTTGACAGGGAACACTGAAGCTTTCTTT
>TRBD1|.|TRBJ1-1|TRBV7-2
CASSALDRGAAFF
TGTGCCAGCAGCGCCCTCGACAGGGGTGCGGCTTTCTTT
>.|.|TRBJ1-1|TRBV11-2
CASSLRRVGYGSQNTEAFF
TGTGCCAGCAGCTTACGCAGGGTAGGTTACGGTTCCCAAAACACTGAAGCTTTCTTT
>.|.|TRBJ1-5|TRBV29-1
CSVLGSGNQPQHF
TGCAGCGTTCTGGGGAGCGGCAATCAGCCCCAGCATTTT
>.|.|TRBJ1-2|TRBV12-5
CASGSGGASYGYTF
TGTGCTAGTGGAAGTGGGGGGGCGAGCTATGGCTACACCTTC
>.|.|TRBJ1-6|TRBV2
CASSDWGPGAPLHF
TGTGCCAGCAGTGATTGGGGCCCTGGGGCACCCCTCCACTTT
>TRBD1|.|TRBJ2-7|TRBV11-2
CASSFLTGGSYEQYF
TGTGCCAGCAGCTTCCTAACAGGGGGCTCCTACGAGCAGTACTTC
>TRBD1|few|TRBJ1-3|TRBV19
CASTGTVASHSGNTIYF
TGTGCCAGTACCGGGACAGTCGCATCTCACTCTGGAAACACCATATATTTT
>TRBD1|.|TRBJ1-4|TRBV7-9
CASSLAGQAEKLFF
TGTGCCAGCAGCTTAGCGGGACAGGCTGAAAAACTGTTTTTT
>TRBD1|.|TRBJ1-1|TRBV11-2
CASSISRDRGTEAFF
TGTGCCAGCAGCATTAGCCGGGACAGGGGCACTGAAGCTTTCTTT
>.|once|TRBJ2-7|TRBV6-2/TRBV6-3
CASSYQYEQYF
TGTGCCAGCAGTTACCAATACGAGCAGTACTTC
>TRBD1|.|TRBJ1-4|TRBV6-5
CASSLTGGREKLFF
TGTGCCAGCAGTCTGACAGGGGGCCGTGAAAAACTGTTTTTT
>.|.|TRBJ2-7|TRBV6-5
CASSYSIPGPYEQYF
TGTGCCAGCAGTTACTCGATCCCAGGCCCTTACGAGCAGTACTTC